Sequencing of this TCR beta chain was carried out in a study of T cell repertoires in cytomegalovirus infection. Study as a whole: Through public TCR beta signatures, both CMV infection and matching HLA type were indicated.

Findings and caveats of the study: Carriers of CMV and the relevant HLA type were discriminated by public TCR beta frequency.

The germline V and J ends were trimmed by 5 bases and 0 bases, with 11 bases remaining between them. The CDR3 consists of 15 residues. The sample holds many counts of this clonotype. Its specificity is not known. TCRdb re-called the reads through MiXCR, storing one row per CDR3 protein. The sample has approximately 490,000 distinct CDR3 sequences, roughly 10% seen once; the top ten hold 9.5% to 13%. The rearrangement links TRBV12-3 or TRBV12-4 to TRBJ1-5; D may be TRBD1 (6 bases). The sequence derives from a human donor in good health (CMV status not recorded). Some clones in this sample may be carry-over from other donors' samples. The specimen sequenced was PBMCs. DNA for the CDR3: TGTGCCAGCAGTCCTACAGGGTATAGCAATCAGCCCCAGCATTTT. This translates into CASSPTGYSNQPQHF.